These 23 T cell receptor beta chains were all obtained from the same sample, sequenced in a study of shared clonotypes between healthy human individuals. Terminally differentiated effector memory CD45RA+ cells were excluded by CCR7 positive selection of CD45RO-negative cells. The repertoire was sequenced with immunoSEQ multiplex PCR; TCRdb's copy has only in-frame clones and lacks some. The table shows under 1 million clones, with roughly 96% occurring only once. Sequences were obtained from naive CD8+ T cells sorted from blood. Source of these receptors: a man younger than 45 in good health.

The chain couples TRBV5-4 to TRBJ1-1; TRBD1 might be the D (5 bases). The CDR3 is 18 amino acids. V shed 2 bases and J shed 0 bases, with 20 bases lying between them. Germline V gene sequence: CDR1 SGHNT, CDR2 YYREEE (reference sequence). The CDR3 reads CASSFGTGPPKMNTEAFF. The CDR3 DNA follows: TGTGCCAGCAGCTTTGGCACAGGACCTCCCAAAATGAACACTGAAGCTTTCTTT.

This chain joins TRBV28 and TRBJ1-1, with 7 nucleotides matching TRBD1. From germline, CDR1 is MDHEN and CDR2 SYDVKM. CDR3 size: 15 residues. Trimming at V came to 2 bases and at J to 4 bases, leaving 7 bases not matched to a gene. The CDR3 loop reads CASSLGGSGGTEAFF. The CDR3 DNA sequence: TGTGCCAGCAGTTTAGGGGGTTCAGGGGGCACTGAAGCTTTCTTT. Together with reference TRBV28 and TRBJ1-1, the CDR3 gives the full variable domain: DVKVTQSSRYLVKRTGEKVFLECVQDMDHENMFWYRQDPGLGLRLIYFSYDVKMKEKGDIPEGYSVSREKKERFSLILESASTNQTSMYLCASSLGGSGGTEAFFGQGTRLTVV.

This chain links TRBV9 with TRBJ2-7; D ambiguous. The CDR3 is 14 amino acids. The ends were cut back, 3 bases at V and 0 bases at J, with 10 bases in the middle. From germline, CDR1 is SGDLS and CDR2 YYNGEE. The CDR3 DNA sequence: TGTGCCAGCAGCGCAGGTTCCACCTCCTACGAGCAGTACTTC. Encoded protein: CASSAGSTSYEQYF.

Of note for this clone: The same CDR3 also results from other DNA sequences found in this sample. The chain joins TRBV7-9 to TRBJ1-1, with D possibly TRBD1 on 5 matching bases. Looked up from germline, CDR1 is SEHNR and CDR2 is FQNEAQ (reference sequence). CDR3 length: 12 amino acids. The germline V and J ends were trimmed by 3 bases and 5 bases, with 7 bases remaining between them. CDR3 coding DNA: TGTGCCAGCAGCTTGAGGGGTACTGAAGCTTTCTTT. It is translated as CASSLRGTEAFF.

The rearrangement joins TRBV7-6 to TRBJ2-1; 9 bases are a match to TRBD2. V gave up 5 bases and J gave up 8 bases; unmatched junction bases: 10. Per germline, CDR1 SGHVS and CDR2 FNYEAQ. The length of the CDR3 is 15 residues. Here the CDR3 reads CASSPIRGRADEQFF. In DNA form, the CDR3 reads TGTGCCAGCAGCCCCATCCGCGGGAGGGCTGATGAGCAGTTCTTC.

The chain uses TRBV30 and TRBJ2-7; D not resolved. Germline CDR1 reads GTSNPN; CDR2 reads SVGIG (reference sequence). The V gene lost 2 bases and the J gene lost 2 bases, with 7 bases spanning the gap. The CDR3 loop spans 12 amino acids. CDR3 amino acids: CAWSFYAYEQYF. The CDR3 nucleotides read TGTGCCTGGAGTTTCTACGCCTACGAGCAGTACTTC.

The J gene is TRBJ2-1, the V gene TRBV30; 10 nucleotides line up with TRBD1. This CDR3 has 14 amino acids. CDR1 GTSNPN and CDR2 SVGIG come from the germline V gene (reference sequence). Germline trimming cut 1 base from V and 6 bases from J; bases unmatched to any gene: 3. CDR3 in DNA: TGTGCCTGGAGTGAGGGGACAGGGGTCAATGAGCAGTTCTTC. Its protein is CAWSEGTGVNEQFF.

CDR3 coding DNA: TGTGCCAGCAGCTTAGGTCGGGGAGCCACAGATACGCAGTATTTT. It encodes CASSLGRGATDTQYF. V and J are TRBV13 and TRBJ2-3, with D perhaps TRBD2 (5 bases). Trimming shortened V by 0 bases and J by 2 bases, and 9 bases separated the two germline ends. The CDR3 is 15 residues long. Germline V gives CDR1 PRHDT, CDR2 FYEKMQ (reference sequence). Full variable domain (rest looked up from reference TRBV13 and TRBJ2-3): AAGVIQSPRHLIKEKRETATLKCYPIPRHDTVYWYQQGPGQDPQFLISFYEKMQSDKGSIPDRFSAQQFSDYHSELNMSSLELGDSALYFCASSLGRGATDTQYFGPGTRLTVL.

On this clone: Additional DNA sequences in this sample encode the identical CDR3. The V and J genes are TRBV27 and TRBJ2-1, with 12 bases lining up with TRBD2. The V and J ends lost 6 bases and 5 bases, in that order; junction bases with no gene match: 2. Germline loops: CDR1 MNHEY, CDR2 SMNVEV (reference sequence). This CDR3 has 14 amino acids. The CDR3 region is CASRGLAGNNEQFF. CDR3 coding DNA: TGTGCCAGCAGGGGACTAGCGGGCAACAATGAGCAGTTCTTC.

This rearrangement joins TRBV30 to TRBJ1-2, with a tentative D call TRBD1 (6 bases). V was pared by 3 bases and J by 8 bases, with 22 bases between. Germline V CDR1 and CDR2: GTSNPN, SVGIG (reference sequence). CDR3 length equals 15 residues. CDR3 in amino acids: CAWRTPGTLRGGYTF. Written as DNA, the CDR3 is TGTGCCTGGAGAACTCCCGGGACACTCCGTGGGGGCTACACCTTC.

The chain uses TRBV7-9 and TRBJ2-5; 7 bases are shared with TRBD1. Germline trimming cut 5 bases from V and 2 bases from J; bases unmatched to any gene: 11. Germline CDR1 is SEHNR and CDR2 is FQNEAQ (reference sequence). This CDR3 spans 16 amino acids. The CDR3 DNA follows: TGTGCCAGCAGCCCACCACTAGACAGGGAACAAGAGACCCAGTACTTC. This codes for CASSPPLDREQETQYF.

The V call is TRBV5-6, the J call TRBJ2-7, with 12 bases matching TRBD2. Germline CDR1 is SGHDT and CDR2 is YYEEEE. This CDR3 has 15 residues. The V and J ends lost 0 bases and 5 bases, in that order; junction bases with no gene match: 3. CDR3 sequence: CASSLVASGRDEQYF. Here the CDR3 DNA reads TGTGCCAGCAGCTTGGTGGCTAGCGGGAGGGACGAGCAGTACTTC.

V is TRBV11-3 and J is TRBJ2-2, with D unresolved. With 5 bases removed from V and 2 bases from J, the gap between germline ends came to 9 bases. The CDR3 has 14 amino acids. Germline V lookup: CDR1 SGHNT, CDR2 YENEEA. This CDR3 is CASSPRTNTGELFF. The CDR3 nucleotides are TGTGCCAGCAGCCCAAGGACCAACACCGGGGAGCTGTTTTTT.

The V gene is TRBV28, the J gene TRBJ2-7, with a possible D match to TRBD2 (7 bases). Deletions cut 6 bases from V and 0 bases from J, with 15 bases between. The CDR3 extends over 15 amino acids. Germline values: CDR1 MDHEN, CDR2 SYDVKM. CDR3 DNA: TGTGCCAGCAGCTTTGATCGGGGGGCCTCCTACGAGCAGTACTTC. Its translation: CASSFDRGASYEQYF. The whole variable domain, remainder taken from reference TRBV28 and TRBJ2-7, is DVKVTQSSRYLVKRTGEKVFLECVQDMDHENMFWYRQDPGLGLRLIYFSYDVKMKEKGDIPEGYSVSREKKERFSLILESASTNQTSMYLCASSFDRGASYEQYFGPGTRLTVT.

The rearrangement uses TRBV27 and TRBJ1-1; D is undetermined. The CDR3 is 15 amino acids. Between the trimmed V and J ends, which lost 3 bases and 0 bases, there was a span of 11 bases. Per germline, CDR1 MNHEY and CDR2 SMNVEV (reference sequence). This CDR3 is CASSFAETMNTEAFF. DNA of the CDR3: TGTGCCAGCAGTTTTGCCGAGACTATGAACACTGAAGCTTTCTTT.

As for this clone: Other nucleotide sequences from this sample produce the same CDR3. The chain combines TRBV29-1 with TRBJ2-3; maybe TRBD2 (6 bases). The CDR3 runs to 13 residues. V lost 5 bases and J 3 bases, leaving 12 bases between the germline ends. Looked up from germline, CDR1 is SQVTM and CDR2 is ANQGSEA. The CDR3 loop reads CSVSGESTDTQYF. The CDR3 nucleotides are TGCAGCGTTTCGGGGGAGTCGACAGATACGCAGTATTTT.

The chain links TRBV5-1 to TRBJ2-5, with D possibly matching TRBD1 (6 bases). Germline V gives CDR1 SGHRS, CDR2 YFSETQ. The ends were cut back, 3 bases at V and 9 bases at J, with 9 bases in the middle. The CDR3 runs to 11 residues. The CDR3 DNA sequence: TGCGCCAGCAGCTCCTCAGGGGCCCAGTACTTC. Encoded protein: CASSSSGAQYF.

The chain recombines TRBV5-1 with TRBJ2-7; 7 positions match TRBD1. CDR1 is SGHRS, CDR2 YFSETQ, per germline. There are 15 residues in the CDR3. Losses at the gene ends were 0 bases for V and 3 bases for J; bases not matched to a gene: 6. The chain's CDR3 is CASSLGQGVHYEQYF. The CDR3 DNA reads TGCGCCAGCAGCTTGGGGCAGGGGGTCCACTACGAGCAGTACTTC.

The chain is built from TRBV7-9 and TRBJ2-7, with 7 bases lining up with TRBD1. Trimming cost V 5 bases and J 2 bases; bases outside gene matches: 15. Per germline, CDR1 SEHNR and CDR2 FQNEAQ (reference sequence). CDR3 size: 17 residues. DNA of the CDR3: TGTGCCAGCAGCCCGGGAACCGACAGGGCAAACACCTACGAGCAGTACTTC. It specifies CASSPGTDRANTYEQYF.

CDR3 bases: TGTGCCAGCAGTTACCCGGGACAGGACACAGATACGCAGTATTTT. It encodes CASSYPGQDTDTQYF. The chain carries TRBV6-6 and TRBJ2-3; 8 nucleotides align to TRBD1. V dropped 2 bases and J dropped 2; count of bases not matched to a gene: 3. Germline V gene sequence: CDR1 MNHNY, CDR2 SVGAGI (reference sequence). The CDR3 contains 15 residues.

V usage is TRBV7-9 and J usage is TRBJ2-7; TRBD1 agrees at 7 bases. The germline CDR1 and CDR2 sequences are SEHNR and FQNEAQ (reference sequence). The CDR3 consists of 12 residues. V lost 5 bases and J lost 3; bases outside the gene matches: 1. CDR3 coding DNA: TGTGCCAGCAGCAGGACAGGCTACGAGCAGTACTTC. Translation gives CASSRTGYEQYF.

This clone has just one count. The DNA of the CDR3 is TGCAGCGTCCGGACATCCGGCATAGGCTACACCTTC. Encoded protein: CSVRTSGIGYTF. The chain links TRBV29-1 to TRBJ1-2; the D gene is possibly TRBD1 (5 bases). Germline loops: CDR1 SQVTM, CDR2 ANQGSEA. V lost 6 bases and J lost 8, with 16 bases in between. CDR3 length: 12 amino acids.

The genes are TRBV28 and TRBJ1-1, with TRBD1 as a possible D gene (5 bases). CDR1 is MDHEN and CDR2 is SYDVKM in the germline V gene. This CDR3 contains 15 residues. V lost 2 bases and J lost 2, with 12 bases in between. The CDR3 DNA reads as TGTGCCAGCAGTTTAATACCGGGACTTAACACTGAAGCTTTCTTT. It yields the protein CASSLIPGLNTEAFF.